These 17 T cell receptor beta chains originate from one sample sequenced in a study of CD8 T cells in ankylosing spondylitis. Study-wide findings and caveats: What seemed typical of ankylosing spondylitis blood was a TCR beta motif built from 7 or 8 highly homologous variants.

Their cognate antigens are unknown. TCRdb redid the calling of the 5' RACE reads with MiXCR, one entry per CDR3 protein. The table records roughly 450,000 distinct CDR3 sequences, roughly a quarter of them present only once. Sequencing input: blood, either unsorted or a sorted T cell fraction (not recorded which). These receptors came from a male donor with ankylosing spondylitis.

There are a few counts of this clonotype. CDR3 amino acids: CASSLSYSNQPQHF. The CDR3 DNA reads as TGTGCCAGCAGTTTATCCTACAGCAATCAGCCCCAGCATTTT. V is TRBV27 and J is TRBJ1-5; D is ambiguous. This CDR3 is 14 amino acids long. Trimming took 0 bases from V and 1 from J, leaving 4 bases between them. From germline, CDR1 is MNHEY and CDR2 SMNVEV (reference sequence).

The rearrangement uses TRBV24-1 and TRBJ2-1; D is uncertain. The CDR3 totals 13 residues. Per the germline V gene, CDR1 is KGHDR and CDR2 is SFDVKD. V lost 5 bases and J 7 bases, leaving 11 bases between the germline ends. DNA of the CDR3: TGTGCCACCAGTGTCCCATCGACAAATGAGCAGTTCTTC. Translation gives CATSVPSTNEQFF.

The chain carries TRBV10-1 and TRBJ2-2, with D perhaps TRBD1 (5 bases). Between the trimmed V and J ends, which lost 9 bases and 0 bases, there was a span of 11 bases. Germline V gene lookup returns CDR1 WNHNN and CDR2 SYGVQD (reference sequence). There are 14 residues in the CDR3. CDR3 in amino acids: CASRDRPNTGELFF. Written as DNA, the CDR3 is TGCGCCAGTAGAGACAGACCGAACACCGGGGAGCTGTTTTTT.

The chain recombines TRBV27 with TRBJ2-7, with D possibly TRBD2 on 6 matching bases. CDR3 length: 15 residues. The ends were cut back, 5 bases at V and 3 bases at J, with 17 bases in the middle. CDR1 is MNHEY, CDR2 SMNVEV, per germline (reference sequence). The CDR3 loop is CASSQGRGIVYEQYF. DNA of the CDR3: TGTGCCAGCAGTCAGGGACGGGGGATAGTCTACGAGCAGTACTTC.

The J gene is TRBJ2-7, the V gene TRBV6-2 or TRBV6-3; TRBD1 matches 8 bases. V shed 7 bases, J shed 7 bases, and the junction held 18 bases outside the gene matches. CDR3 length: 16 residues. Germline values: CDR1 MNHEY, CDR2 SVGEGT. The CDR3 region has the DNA TGTGCCAGCAAATCGAGAGGACAGGGAAGTTACGGGGAGCAGTACTTC. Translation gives CASKSRGQGSYGEQYF.

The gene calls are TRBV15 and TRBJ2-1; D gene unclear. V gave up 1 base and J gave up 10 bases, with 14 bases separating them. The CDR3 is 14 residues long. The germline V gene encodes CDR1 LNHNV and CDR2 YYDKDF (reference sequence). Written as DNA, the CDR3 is TGTGCCACCAGCAGAGTTGGGGTGGGTTACGAGCAGTTCTTC. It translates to CATSRVGVGYEQFF.

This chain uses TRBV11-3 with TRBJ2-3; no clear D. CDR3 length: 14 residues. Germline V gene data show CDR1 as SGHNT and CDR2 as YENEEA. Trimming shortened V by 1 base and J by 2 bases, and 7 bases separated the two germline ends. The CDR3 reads CASSLVPNTDTQYF. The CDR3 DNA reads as TGTGCCAGCAGCTTAGTCCCCAACACAGATACGCAGTATTTT.

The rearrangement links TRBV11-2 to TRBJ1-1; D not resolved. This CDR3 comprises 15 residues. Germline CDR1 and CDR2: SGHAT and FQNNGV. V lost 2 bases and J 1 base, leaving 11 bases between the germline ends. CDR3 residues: CASSLMRSENTEAFF. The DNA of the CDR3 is TGTGCCAGCAGCTTAATGAGGTCGGAGAACACTGAAGCTTTCTTT.

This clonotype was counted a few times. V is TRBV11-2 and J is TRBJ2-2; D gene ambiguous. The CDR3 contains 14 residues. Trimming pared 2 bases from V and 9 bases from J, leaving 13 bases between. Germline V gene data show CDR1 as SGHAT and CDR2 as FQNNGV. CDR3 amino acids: CASSLMGIAWELFF. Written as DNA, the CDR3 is TGTGCCAGCAGCTTAATGGGCATAGCATGGGAGCTGTTTTTT.

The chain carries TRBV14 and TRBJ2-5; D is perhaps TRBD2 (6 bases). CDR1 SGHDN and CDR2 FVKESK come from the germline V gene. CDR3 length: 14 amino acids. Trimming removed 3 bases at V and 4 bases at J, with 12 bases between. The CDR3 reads CASSQWRDGETQYF. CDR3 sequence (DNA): TGTGCCAGCAGCCAGTGGCGGGACGGAGAGACCCAGTACTTC.

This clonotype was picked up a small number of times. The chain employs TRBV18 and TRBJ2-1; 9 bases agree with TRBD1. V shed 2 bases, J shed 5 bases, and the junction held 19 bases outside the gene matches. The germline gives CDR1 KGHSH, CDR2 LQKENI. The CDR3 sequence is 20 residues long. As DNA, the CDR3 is TGTGCCAGCTCACCATTACGCTCGACAGGGGGAAGCTCCTACGACAATGAGCAGTTCTTC. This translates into CASSPLRSTGGSSYDNEQFF.

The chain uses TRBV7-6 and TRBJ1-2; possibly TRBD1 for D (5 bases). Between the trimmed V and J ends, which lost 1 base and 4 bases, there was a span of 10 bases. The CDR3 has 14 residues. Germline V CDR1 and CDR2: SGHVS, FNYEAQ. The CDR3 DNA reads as TGTGCCAGCAGCTTAGTCGGGGGGTCCTATGGCTACACCTTC. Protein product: CASSLVGGSYGYTF. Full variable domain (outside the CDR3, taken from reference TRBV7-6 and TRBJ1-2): GAGVSQSPRYKVTKRGQDVALRCDPISGHVSLYWYRQALGQGPEFLTYFNYEAQQDKSGLPNDRFSAERPEGSISTLTIQRTEQRDSAMYRCASSLVGGSYGYTFGSGTRLTVV.

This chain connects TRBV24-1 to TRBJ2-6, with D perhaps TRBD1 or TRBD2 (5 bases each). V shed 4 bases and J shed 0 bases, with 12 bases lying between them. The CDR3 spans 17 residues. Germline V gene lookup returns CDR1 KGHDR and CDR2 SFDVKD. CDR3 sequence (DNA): TGTGCCACCAGTGACCTCGGGACGGGCTCTGGGGCCAACGTCCTGACTTTC. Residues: CATSDLGTGSGANVLTF.

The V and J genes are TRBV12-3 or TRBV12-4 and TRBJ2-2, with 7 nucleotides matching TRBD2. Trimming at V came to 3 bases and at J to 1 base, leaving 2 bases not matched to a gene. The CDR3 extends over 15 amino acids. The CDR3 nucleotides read TGTGCCAGCAGTTTTGCGGGAGTGAACACCGGGGAGCTGTTTTTT. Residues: CASSFAGVNTGELFF.

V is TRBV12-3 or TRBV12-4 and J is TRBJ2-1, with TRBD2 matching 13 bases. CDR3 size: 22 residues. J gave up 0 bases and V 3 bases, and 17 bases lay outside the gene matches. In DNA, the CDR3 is TGTGCCAGCAGTTTTGACCTAGGACTAGCGGGAGCGACCTTCAGCTCCTACAATGAGCAGTTCTTC. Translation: CASSFDLGLAGATFSSYNEQFF.

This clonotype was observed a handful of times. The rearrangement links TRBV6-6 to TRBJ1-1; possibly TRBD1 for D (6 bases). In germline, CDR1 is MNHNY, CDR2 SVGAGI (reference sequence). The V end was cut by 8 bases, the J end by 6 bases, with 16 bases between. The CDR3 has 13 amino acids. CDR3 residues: CASALRDTSEAFF. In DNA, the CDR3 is TGTGCCAGCGCCCTCCGGGACACGTCTGAAGCTTTCTTT.

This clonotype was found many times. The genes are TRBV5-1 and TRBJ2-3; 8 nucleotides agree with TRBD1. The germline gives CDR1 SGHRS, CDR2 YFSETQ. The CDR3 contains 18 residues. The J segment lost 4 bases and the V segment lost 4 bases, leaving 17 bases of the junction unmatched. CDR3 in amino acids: CASSAGTGLRRWSDTQYF. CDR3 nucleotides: TGCGCCAGCAGCGCCGGGACAGGATTACGACGCTGGTCAGATACGCAGTATTTT.